Listed below are T cell receptor beta chains from one sample, sequenced in a study of cytomegalovirus exposure and HLA in healthy donors. This table comes from immunoSEQ multiplex PCR, and its TCRdb copy is limited to in-frame clones, with some not included. The top ten clones hold around 1.9% of a sample with 140,000 to 150,000 clones, about 80% of them seen once. The sample taken for sequencing was PBMCs. These TCRs come from a man aged 35-49 years in good health and CMV-seronegative. CDR3s leave out the opening cysteine and the closing phenylalanine or tryptophan. A D gene is named only where the DNA matches it firmly.

11	TRBJ2-5	.	TRBV5-1	ASSPLSQETQY
15	TRBJ2-7	TRBD1	TRBV4-1	ASSLTPGQTSSYEQY
9	TRBJ2-1	TRBD2	TRBV4-2	ASSEREGLF
11	TRBJ1-1	.	TRBV4-2	ASNQGPNTEAF
12	TRBJ2-2	TRBD2	TRBV6-6	ASRGGLATGELF
13	TRBJ2-1	.	TRBV5-1	ASSETTQSYNEQF
18	TRBJ2-1	TRBD2	TRBV6-1	ASSEYEGLAGLSLYNEQF
14	TRBJ2-7	TRBD2	TRBV19	ASSIEGTSVSYEQY
14	TRBJ2-1	TRBD2	TRBV29-1	SVEWVAGAHYNEQF
14	TRBJ2-3	.	TRBV7-9	ASSLNLGGGTDTQY
15	TRBJ2-5	TRBD2	TRBV19	ASSIDGGLADQETQY
13	TRBJ1-4	.	TRBV28	ASSLSGQASEKLF
15	TRBJ2-2	TRBD1	TRBV4-1	ASSQGLTGGAPGELF
17	TRBJ2-1	TRBD2	TRBV27	ASSYRDPGLAGGPYEQF
14	TRBJ2-3	.	TRBV19	ASSIPSSRRTDTQY
12	TRBJ2-7	TRBD1	TRBV5-6	ASSVPGQIYEQY
14	TRBJ2-7	.	TRBV28	ASSPTPGGAQYEQY